This T cell receptor beta chain appears in the sequencing data of a study of PD-L1 blockade in urothelial cancer. Overall study: About nine tenths of the roughly 29 patients comprised males who had bladder-origin urothelial cancer. Patients previously received 0 to 3 chemotherapy regimens. The median number of T cells present in blood samples was some 140,000.

The investigators introduced synthetic TCR analog templates into each PCR as spikes. Sequencing used immunoSEQ multiplex PCR; TCRdb keeps in-frame clones, though not all of them. The data contain just under 65,000 clones, 75% to 85% of them singletons. Indicated time point: pretreatment peripheral blood. This clone was detected only a few times. Other nucleotide sequences in the sample specify the same CDR3. The starting material was PBMCs, obtained around atezolizumab (anti-PD-L1) treatment. The sequence came from a man aged 65 to 79 with urothelial cancer.

The CDR3 DNA reads as TGTGCCAGCAGACCCTCCACAGGGGGCAATCAGCCCCAGCATTTT. This codes for CASRPSTGGNQPQHF. The chain joins TRBV6-5 to TRBJ1-5; 7 nucleotides agree with TRBD1. The CDR3 spans 15 residues. V shed 6 bases, J shed 2 bases, and the junction held 7 bases outside the gene matches. Germline V gene sequence: CDR1 MNHEY, CDR2 SVGAGI.